This TCR beta chain was identified in a study of blood T cells in healthy people across ages. Alongside a J-beta primer mix, a sample-barcoded 5' primer served in a second PCR lasting about 7 to 12 cycles. Each CDR3 protein gets one entry after TCRdb re-called the 5' RACE reads with MiXCR. The sample shows around 280,000 distinct CDR3 sequences, 27% of them seen only once. Regarding the study as a whole: The diversity estimates, figures obtained from one million T cells, were considered underestimates.

The CDR3 is made up of 14 amino acids. The V gene end was trimmed by 7 bases and the J gene end by 7 bases; junction bases not matched to a gene: 11. Germline CDR1 reads MDHEN; CDR2 reads SYDVKM. This clonotype was observed at least ten times. Its matching antigen is unknown. Material: blood. V is TRBV28 and J is TRBJ2-7; 9 nucleotides align to TRBD2. The sequence was obtained from a woman between 65 and 79 years old in good health. CDR3 region: CASIRDSGRQEQYF. The CDR3 DNA is TGTGCCAGCATTAGGGATAGCGGGAGACAGGAGCAGTACTTC.